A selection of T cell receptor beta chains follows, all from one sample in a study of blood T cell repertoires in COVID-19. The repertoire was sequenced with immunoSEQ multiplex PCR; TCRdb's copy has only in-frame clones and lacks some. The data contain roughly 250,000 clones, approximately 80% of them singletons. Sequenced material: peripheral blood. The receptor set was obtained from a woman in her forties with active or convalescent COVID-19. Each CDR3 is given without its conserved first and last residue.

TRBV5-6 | ASRLLDSNYGYT
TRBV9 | ASSLAVRTEAF
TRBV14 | ASSQWFESSYNEQF
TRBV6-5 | ASTQGPTGELF
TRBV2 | ASSDSRRANTEAF
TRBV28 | ASRATGEYGYT
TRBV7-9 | ASSLGTVSYEQY
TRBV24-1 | ATSDFVGTGEGYGYT
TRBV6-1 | ASSAPGLIRENIQY
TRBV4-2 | ASSPEALQESYGYT
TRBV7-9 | ASSSGTGNYGYT
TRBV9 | ASSGQVSGNTIY
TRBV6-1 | ASSEAGREGGGYT
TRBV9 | ASSVAVTSGNTIY
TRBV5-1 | ASSLARNTEAF
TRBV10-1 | ASSARRNPYEQY
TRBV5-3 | ARSYPLRLRAYEQY
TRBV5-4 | ASSEQGKGYGYT
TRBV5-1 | ASSPFSGNTIY
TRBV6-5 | ASSYGQGKGYT
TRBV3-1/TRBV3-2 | ASKPTHFANTGELF
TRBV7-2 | ASTSRRGLGDEQF
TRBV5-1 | ASSLVIRGVTDTQY
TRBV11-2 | ASSLRTGNSPLH
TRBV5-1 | ASSLARAPNYGYT
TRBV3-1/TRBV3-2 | ASSHQGGKETQY
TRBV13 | ASSLKGMTGRSGYT
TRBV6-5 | ASNRFGGADTQY
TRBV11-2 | ASSPSRETQY
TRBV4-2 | ASSQVQGSGNTIY